The subject of this entry is one T cell receptor (beta chain). This sample was included in a study of blood T cell repertoires in COVID-19. About the study: Specimens from acute and convalescent COVID-19 originated in the United States, Italy and Spain. The analysed material was cDNA or gDNA that came from T cells, B-cell-depleted T cells, or PBMCs.

Authors' methods: Amplification of reference gene primers provided the estimated nucleated cell counts. Method: immunoSEQ multiplex PCR; TCRdb's copy keeps in-frame clones and lacks some. That table is the source of V, J and clone size, and D and trimming were worked out from the DNA. Seen here are about 76,000 clones, about 84% observed once, and the top ten hold around 15%. The clonotype comes from a human donor in a cohort sampled during active COVID-19. The sample was peripheral blood.

The CDR3 DNA reads as TGTGCCAGCAGTGAAACCGGGACAGGGGGCCTAGTCTATGGCTACACCTTC. Residues: CASSETGTGGLVYGYTF. This rearrangement joins TRBV28 to TRBJ1-2; 12 bases agree with TRBD1. This CDR3 has 17 residues. Per the germline V gene, CDR1 is MDHEN and CDR2 is SYDVKM. V shed 5 bases, J shed 4 bases, and the junction held 11 bases outside the gene matches.